The 18 T cell receptor beta chains presented below share a single source sample, sequenced in a study of vaccination effects on CD4 cells after COVID-19. Within the ViraFEST assay, antigen-specific CD4+ T cells underwent expansion with viral peptide pools prior to sequencing. Having been cultured for around ten days, the cells underwent CD4+ T cell isolation. Confirmation by PCR established that the person had SARS-CoV-2 infection between March and December 2020. Produced via immunoSEQ multiplex PCR; TCRdb's table is partial and in-frame only. The sample contains around 37,000 clones, just under 75% of which appear only once. These TCRs are of unknown antigen specificity. Here the sequenced sample was CD4+ T cells from PBMCs cultured with a peptide pool, taken before COVID-19 vaccination. The receptor source for this set is a human donor who had a prior SARS-CoV-2 infection.

The chain joins TRBV5-6 to TRBJ1-4, with D maybe TRBD1 (5 bases). V was trimmed by 4 bases and J by 7 bases, leaving 11 bases between them. Per germline, CDR1 SGHDT and CDR2 YYEEEE. The CDR3 has 13 residues. This chain's CDR3 is CASSPGPAEKLFF. Here the CDR3 DNA reads TGTGCCAGCAGCCCGGGGCCTGCTGAAAAACTGTTTTTT.

The chain carries TRBV24-1 and TRBJ2-5; TRBD1 or TRBD2 may be the D gene (5 bases each). The CDR3 length is 15 residues. The V gene's germline CDR1 is KGHDR and CDR2 SFDVKD. The V end was cut by 5 bases, the J end by 5 bases, with 17 bases between. CDR3 DNA sequence: TGTGCCACCAGTGGCAGTTTGGGGCCGGGGGAGACCCAGTACTTC. Its protein is CATSGSLGPGETQYF.

The J gene is TRBJ2-1, the V gene TRBV6-2 or TRBV6-3; weak D call: TRBD1 (6 bases). The CDR3 is 14 amino acids. Germline V gene sequence: CDR1 MNHEY, CDR2 SVGEGT. The V end was cut by 6 bases, the J end by 0 bases, with 9 bases between. The CDR3 reads CASSPTGSYNEQFF. Written as DNA, the CDR3 is TGTGCCAGCAGCCCGACAGGCTCCTACAATGAGCAGTTCTTC.

The chain links TRBV19 to TRBJ2-5; TRBD2 agrees at 10 bases. The CDR3 sequence is 14 residues long. V lost 4 bases, J lost 5 bases, and 4 bases stayed unmatched. Germline CDR1 is LNHDA and CDR2 is SQIVND (reference sequence). The CDR3 region has the DNA TGTGCCAGTAGTACTTCTAGCGGGAGTGAGACCCAGTACTTC. Its translation is CASSTSSGSETQYF.

This chain uses TRBV11-3 with TRBJ2-7; either TRBD1 or TRBD2 may fit D (5 bases each). The germline V gene encodes CDR1 SGHNT and CDR2 YENEEA. Trimming took off 2 bases at V and 3 bases at J, with 11 bases between the two ends. The CDR3 has 14 amino acids. In nucleotides, the CDR3 is TGTGCCAGCAGCTTAAGAGAGGGGCACTACGAGCAGTACTTC. This sequence encodes CASSLREGHYEQYF. The variable domain in full, with the rest retrieved from reference TRBV11-3 and TRBJ2-7, is EAGVVQSPRYKIIEKKQPVAFWCNPISGHNTLYWYLQNLGQGPELLIRYENEEAVDDSQLPKDRFSAERLKGVDSTLKIQPAELGDSAVYLCASSLREGHYEQYFGPGTRLTVT.

This chain uses TRBV2 with TRBJ2-3; TRBD2 aligns across 12 bases. Germline CDR1 and CDR2: SNHLY and FYNNEI. The CDR3 is 17 amino acids. Trimming cost V 5 bases and J 3 bases; bases outside gene matches: 9. The CDR3 DNA reads as TGTGCCAGCAGTCGACTAGCGGGAGAGGCGGGGACAGATACGCAGTATTTT. Residues: CASSRLAGEAGTDTQYF. Variable domain in full (rest from reference TRBV2 and TRBJ2-3): EPEVTQTPSHQVTQMGQEVILRCVPISNHLYFYWYRQILGQKVEFLVSFYNNEISEKSEIFDDQFSVERPDGSNFTLKIRSTKLEDSAMYFCASSRLAGEAGTDTQYFGPGTRLTVL.

Of note for this clone: The junction departs from germline at one end; a sequencing error may be responsible. The chain links TRBV12-5 to TRBJ2-5; D unresolved. This CDR3 has 15 amino acids. Germline V gene sequence: CDR1 LGHNT, CDR2 FRNRAP. CDR3 nucleotide sequence: TGTGCTAGTGGTTTGGCACGGTCGGAACAAGAGGCCCAGTACTTC. Protein product: CASGLARSEQEAQYF.

The gene calls are TRBV7-9 and TRBJ1-5; TRBD1 aligns across 9 bases. The CDR3 covers 15 residues. Germline values: CDR1 SEHNR, CDR2 FQNEAQ (reference sequence). V lost 5 bases and J lost 3; bases outside the gene matches: 5. The CDR3 spells CASSPGTGTNQPQHF. In nucleotides, the CDR3 is TGTGCCAGCAGCCCTGGGACAGGGACCAATCAGCCCCAGCATTTT.

This chain connects TRBV9 to TRBJ1-2, with unresolved D. CDR3 size: 14 residues. The germline V and J ends were trimmed by 0 bases and 4 bases, with 10 bases remaining between them. Germline V gives CDR1 SGDLS, CDR2 YYNGEE. This CDR3 is CASSVGQPSYGYTF. The CDR3 DNA is TGTGCCAGCAGCGTAGGCCAACCTAGCTATGGCTACACCTTC.

The rearrangement joins TRBV18 to TRBJ1-1; possibly TRBD1 for D (5 bases). V was cut by 1 base and J by 2 bases, with 11 bases left in between. Per the germline V gene, CDR1 is KGHSH and CDR2 is LQKENI. There are 15 residues in the CDR3. In DNA form, the CDR3 reads TGTGCCAGCTCACCACAGGGGATAGGAAACACTGAAGCTTTCTTT. It is translated as CASSPQGIGNTEAFF.

This rearrangement joins TRBV18 to TRBJ1-2; 9 nucleotides match TRBD1. The V gene end was trimmed by 3 bases and the J gene end by 4 bases; junction bases not matched to a gene: 9. CDR1 is KGHSH and CDR2 is LQKENI in the germline V gene. The CDR3 spans 16 residues. The CDR3: CASSPLGDRVSYGYTF. The CDR3 region has the DNA TGTGCCAGCTCACCCCTCGGGGACAGGGTGAGCTATGGCTACACCTTC. The entire variable domain, with the rest obtained from reference TRBV18 and TRBJ1-2, is as follows: NAGVMQNPRHLVRRRGQEARLRCSPMKGHSHVYWYRQLPEEGLKFMVYLQKENIIDESGMPKERFSAEFPKEGPSILRIQQVVRGDSAAYFCASSPLGDRVSYGYTFGSGTRLTVV.

V usage is TRBV19 and J usage is TRBJ1-2, with TRBD1 matching over 9 bases. J gave up 4 bases and V 6 bases, and 12 bases lay outside the gene matches. Germline loops: CDR1 LNHDA, CDR2 SQIVND (reference sequence). The CDR3 spans 16 residues. CDR3 protein: CASSRIGTGPIYGYTF. The CDR3 nucleotides are TGTGCCAGTAGCCGAATTGGGACAGGGCCGATCTATGGCTACACCTTC.

The rearrangement uses TRBV6-5 and TRBJ2-3, with 8 positions matching TRBD2. The CDR3 length is 16 residues. Per the germline V gene, CDR1 is MNHEY and CDR2 is SVGAGI. Trimming cost V 4 bases and J 7 bases; bases outside gene matches: 13. The CDR3 protein is CASSSLSGTLRNTQYF. CDR3 in DNA: TGTGCCAGCAGTTCCCTTAGCGGGACTTTGAGAAATACGCAGTATTTT.

The table lists this clone with a count of one. DNA of the CDR3: TGTGCCAGCAGCGCCCGGGACAGCCTTATGGGTTCTAATGAAAAACTGTTTTTT. This translates into CASSARDSLMGSNEKLFF. The gene calls are TRBV21-1 and TRBJ1-4; TRBD1 is the table's D call, not checked against the DNA. TRBV21-1 is an annotated pseudogene. This CDR3 comprises 18 residues.

The chain has TRBV7-9 and TRBJ2-1, with 11 bases aligning to TRBD2. V trimming: 7 bases; J trimming: 7 bases; junction bases outside the gene matches: 9. The CDR3 is 15 residues long. CDR1 and CDR2 (germline): SEHNR, FQNEAQ (reference sequence). CDR3 protein: CASTQLAGVGNEQFF. The CDR3, as DNA: TGTGCCAGCACCCAACTAGCGGGAGTCGGAAATGAGCAGTTCTTC.

The chain recombines TRBV2 with TRBJ1-4; D may be TRBD1 (5 bases). Germline CDR1 is SNHLY and CDR2 is FYNNEI. Trimming took 7 bases from V and 7 from J, leaving 10 bases between them. The CDR3 has 12 residues. The CDR3 here is CASNGDFEKLFF. CDR3 DNA: TGTGCCAGCAACGGGGACTTTGAAAAACTGTTTTTT.

The J gene is TRBJ2-2, the V gene TRBV5-5; D gene ambiguous. V shed 4 bases and J shed 0 bases, with 7 bases lying between them. Germline V gene sequence: CDR1 SGHKS, CDR2 YYEKEE (reference sequence). The length of the CDR3 is 14 residues. In DNA, the CDR3 is TGTGCCAGCAGCCAAGGCCCGAACACCGGGGAGCTGTTTTTT. It encodes CASSQGPNTGELFF.

This clone was recorded a few times. The chain couples TRBV3-1 (or the pseudogene TRBV3-2) to TRBJ1-2, with D hard to call. This CDR3 is built from 15 residues. V was cut by 1 base and J by 3 bases, with 12 bases left in between. Per germline, CDR1 LGHDT and CDR2 YNNKEL (reference sequence). The CDR3 nucleotides are TGTGCCAGCAGCCAAGGGTTCGGGGTTTACTATGGCTACACCTTC. Protein: CASSQGFGVYYGYTF.